Listed here are 19 T cell receptor beta chains from one sample, sequenced in a study of CD8 T cells in Susac syndrome. Random hexamers served to reverse transcribe roughly 0.5 to 1 ug RNA. Each CDR3 protein is one row after TCRdb ran MiXCR on the immunoSEQ multiplex PCR reads. Of 65,000 to 90,000 distinct CDR3 sequences listed, just under 95% were seen once; the top ten hold roughly 0.4%. The sample consisted of CD8+ T cells from PBMCs. Receptor source: a human donor with multiple sclerosis.

On this clonotype itself: Compared with germline, one end of the junction differs, possibly owing to a read error. The V gene is TRBV7-9, the J gene TRBJ1-4; D is unclear. Germline CDR1 and CDR2: SEHNR and FQNEAQ (reference sequence). The CDR3 totals 15 residues. CDR3 coding DNA: TGTGCCAGCAGCCTAGCCGGGTCCCCTAATGAAAAACTGTTTTTT. It encodes CASSLAGSPNEKLFF.

The chain recombines TRBV7-9 with TRBJ2-1, with 9 bases lining up with TRBD2. CDR3 length: 12 amino acids. Germline V gives CDR1 SEHNR, CDR2 FQNEAQ (reference sequence). J gave up 7 bases and V 6 bases, and 1 base lay outside the gene matches. CDR3 region: CASSSGSNEQFF. In DNA, the CDR3 is TGTGCCAGCAGTAGCGGGAGTAATGAGCAGTTCTTC.

The rearrangement uses TRBV30 and TRBJ1-5; D uncertain. The CDR3 is 15 residues long. V was cut by 1 base and J by 0 bases, with 10 bases left in between. Germline V gives CDR1 GTSNPN, CDR2 SVGIG (reference sequence). The CDR3 coding sequence is TGTGCCTGGAGTGGTCGGGGTGATAGCAATCAGCCCCAGCATTTT. This translates into CAWSGRGDSNQPQHF.

V and J are TRBV6-1 and TRBJ2-1; 7 bases align to TRBD2. This CDR3 has 16 amino acids. CDR1 MNHNS and CDR2 SASEGT come from the germline V gene. The trim removed 5 bases at V and 0 bases at J, leaving 7 bases unmatched. The CDR3, as DNA: TGTGCCAGCAGTCCCCGGGTAGCGGGCTCCTACAATGAGCAGTTCTTC. Its protein product is CASSPRVAGSYNEQFF.

V and J are TRBV7-9 and TRBJ1-1; tentatively, D is TRBD1 (5 bases). CDR3 length: 13 residues. Trimming stripped 4 bases from V and 1 base from J, with 7 bases between. Germline loops: CDR1 SEHNR, CDR2 FQNEAQ (reference sequence). CDR3 DNA: TGTGCCAGCAGCTCAACAGGGAACACTGAAGCTTTCTTT. Its translation: CASSSTGNTEAFF.

The chain uses TRBV12-3 or TRBV12-4 and TRBJ2-7; D is ambiguous. This CDR3 has 14 residues. Trimming removed 5 bases from V and 1 base from J, with 12 bases in between. The DNA for the CDR3 is TGTGCCAGCAGTAAGCCGTCGGATTCCTACGAGCAGTACTTC. Protein: CASSKPSDSYEQYF.

V is TRBV2 and J is TRBJ2-7; 10 nucleotides align to TRBD1. Germline-derived CDR1 and CDR2 are SNHLY and FYNNEI. Trimming removed 5 bases from V and 2 bases from J; junction bases left unmatched: 9. CDR3 length: 16 amino acids. CDR3: CASSPSGQGQTYEQYF. DNA for the CDR3: TGTGCCAGCAGTCCATCGGGACAGGGGCAAACCTACGAGCAGTACTTC. Supplemented by reference TRBV2 and TRBJ2-7, the full variable domain reads EPEVTQTPSHQVTQMGQEVILRCVPISNHLYFYWYRQILGQKVEFLVSFYNNEISEKSEIFDDQFSVERPDGSNFTLKIRSTKLEDSAMYFCASSPSGQGQTYEQYFGPGTRLTVT.

The chain recombines TRBV2 with TRBJ2-3; D is tentatively TRBD1 or TRBD2 (5 bases each). The V gene's germline CDR1 is SNHLY and CDR2 FYNNEI. The V end was cut by 4 bases, the J end by 3 bases, with 14 bases between. The CDR3 is 15 residues long. The CDR3 spells CASSVNGAATDTQYF. In nucleotides, the CDR3 is TGTGCCAGCAGTGTTAACGGGGCCGCGACAGATACGCAGTATTTT.

This chain connects TRBV27 to TRBJ1-5; D is ambiguous. V was cut by 5 bases and J by 0 bases, with 5 bases left in between. The CDR3 runs to 13 residues. From germline, CDR1 is MNHEY and CDR2 SMNVEV (reference sequence). The DNA of the CDR3 is TGTGCCAGCAGTGTGAATAGCAATCAGCCCCAGCATTTT. Translating gives CASSVNSNQPQHF.

This chain connects TRBV2 to TRBJ1-1, with a possible D match to TRBD1 (5 bases). V lost 8 bases and J lost 5, with 15 bases in between. The CDR3 has 13 amino acids. Germline-derived CDR1 and CDR2 are SNHLY and FYNNEI. CDR3 region: CASLEGFGTEAFF. DNA of the CDR3: TGTGCCAGCCTGGAGGGGTTTGGGACTGAAGCTTTCTTT. Together with reference TRBV2 and TRBJ1-1, the CDR3 gives the full variable domain: EPEVTQTPSHQVTQMGQEVILRCVPISNHLYFYWYRQILGQKVEFLVSFYNNEISEKSEIFDDQFSVERPDGSNFTLKIRSTKLEDSAMYFCASLEGFGTEAFFGQGTRLTVV.

The DNA of the CDR3 is TGCGCCAGCAGCCTAAGGACCTCAAGCAATCAGCCCCAGCATTTT. Encoded protein: CASSLRTSSNQPQHF. V and J are TRBV4-1 and TRBJ1-5; D is unresolved. The V gene's germline CDR1 is MGHRA and CDR2 YSYEKL. This CDR3 region has 15 residues. V shed 4 bases and J shed 1 base, with 11 bases lying between them.

This clonotype was observed a few times. This sequence joins TRBV12-3 or TRBV12-4 and TRBJ2-7, with 8 bases fitting TRBD2. J was trimmed by 4 bases and V by 5 bases; bases with no gene match: 4. The CDR3 has 13 residues. The CDR3 nucleotides are TGTGCCAGCAGTCCCCGGGGGGGGTACGAGCAGTACTTC. Amino acids: CASSPRGGYEQYF.

The chain couples TRBV9 to TRBJ2-3; TRBD1 matches 7 bases. J lost 0 bases, V lost 4 bases, and 5 bases had no gene match. Germline CDR1 reads SGDLS; CDR2 reads YYNGEE. The CDR3 covers 15 residues. The CDR3 nucleotides read TGTGCCAGCAGCCCCGGACAGGAGAGCACAGATACGCAGTATTTT. Translation: CASSPGQESTDTQYF.

This rearrangement joins TRBV6-6 to TRBJ2-1; either TRBD1 or TRBD2 may supply D (6 bases each). V was shortened by 6 bases and J by 5 bases, with 14 bases between the two germline ends. This CDR3 has 14 amino acids. Per the germline V gene, CDR1 is MNHNY and CDR2 is SVGAGI (reference sequence). Here the CDR3 reads CASRARGADNEQFF. CDR3 sequence (DNA): TGTGCCAGCAGGGCGAGGGGGGCGGACAATGAGCAGTTCTTC.

The chain joins TRBV20-1 to TRBJ1-1, with no clear D. With 1 base removed from V and 6 bases from J, the gap between germline ends came to 15 bases. CDR1 and CDR2 from the germline V gene are DFQATT and SNEGSKA (reference sequence). This CDR3 spans 14 amino acids. CDR3 in DNA: TGCAGTGCTAGAGTTATGTCTGGTGGCGCTGAAGCTTTCTTT. This encodes CSARVMSGGAEAFF.

This clonotype was detected only a few times. The J gene is TRBJ2-4, the V gene TRBV6-1; 11 nucleotides align to TRBD2. With V trimmed by 8 bases and J by 3 bases, 18 bases remained unmatched. This CDR3 is 19 amino acids long. CDR1 is MNHNS and CDR2 is SASEGT in the germline V gene. CDR3 sequence (DNA): TGTGCCAGCCCTCCCCTTGTACTAGCGGGGGCCGGGAGCAAAAACATTCAGTACTTC. Its translation is CASPPLVLAGAGSKNIQYF.

The CDR3 here is CASGQGIFQETQYF. The CDR3, as DNA: TGTGCCAGTGGACAGGGGATCTTCCAAGAGACCCAGTACTTC. The genes are TRBV3-1 and TRBJ2-5, with TRBD1 matching over 9 bases. Germline CDR1 LGHDT, CDR2 YNNKEL (reference sequence). The V and J ends lost 9 bases and 1 base, in that order; junction bases with no gene match: 6. The CDR3 totals 14 residues.

The CDR3 region has the DNA TGTGCCAGCACACCTCCTGGGGGTATCGGGGAGCTGTTTTTT. Protein sequence: CASTPPGGIGELFF. This chain joins TRBV9 and TRBJ2-2; D may correspond to TRBD1 or TRBD2 (5 bases each). Germline V lookup: CDR1 SGDLS, CDR2 YYNGEE. With 6 bases removed from V and 7 bases from J, the gap between germline ends came to 16 bases. The CDR3 has 14 residues.

The chain combines TRBV29-1 with TRBJ1-1; TRBD1 aligns across 7 bases. Germline assignment: CDR1 SQVTM and CDR2 ANQGSEA. The CDR3 is 12 amino acids. Trimming cost V 6 bases and J 1 base; bases outside gene matches: 2. The CDR3 here is CSVRTGNTEAFF. The DNA of the CDR3 is TGCAGCGTGCGGACAGGGAACACTGAAGCTTTCTTT.